The next 20 T cell receptor beta chains were all read from a single sample in a study of shared clonotypes between healthy human individuals. Assay: immunoSEQ multiplex PCR; the TCRdb copy retains only in-frame clones and omits some. The sample holds around 700,000 clones; around 72% are singletons and the top ten take 1.8%. Sequencing used memory CD4+ T cells sorted from blood. Stated subset: CD45RA-negative fraction. These receptors were taken from a woman younger than 45 in good health.

The rearrangement joins TRBV27 to TRBJ2-5; possible D gene TRBD1, 5 bases. In germline, CDR1 is MNHEY, CDR2 SMNVEV (reference sequence). Trimming took off 5 bases at V and 4 bases at J, with 11 bases between the two ends. The CDR3 has 13 residues. The CDR3 reads CASSLTQVETQYF. In nucleotides, the CDR3 is TGTGCCAGCAGTCTAACACAGGTAGAGACCCAGTACTTC.

The CDR3 nucleotides are TGTGCCAGCAGCCGATCTGGACTAGCGGGAGCCGGCTCCTACGAGCAGTACTTC. Amino acids: CASSRSGLAGAGSYEQYF. The V and J genes are TRBV5-4 and TRBJ2-7; 13 nucleotides match TRBD2. This CDR3 has 18 amino acids. J was trimmed by 0 bases and V by 4 bases; bases with no gene match: 10. CDR1 is SGHNT and CDR2 is YYREEE in the germline V gene (reference sequence).

Only one count was recorded for this clone. The V and J genes are TRBV27 and TRBJ1-1; no clear D gene. Germline V CDR1 and CDR2: MNHEY, SMNVEV (reference sequence). Deletions cut 1 base from V and 0 bases from J, with 6 bases between. The CDR3 sequence is 14 residues long. CDR3 DNA: TGTGCCAGCAGTTTATTCGGCATGAACACTGAAGCTTTCTTT. Amino acids: CASSLFGMNTEAFF.

The rearrangement links TRBV4-2 to TRBJ2-1; 7 bases are a match to TRBD2. CDR3 length: 18 amino acids. V shed 3 bases, J shed 3 bases, and the junction held 14 bases outside the gene matches. Germline V lookup: CDR1 LGHNA, CDR2 YNFKEQ. The CDR3 region is CASSHREASGLFYNEQFF. The CDR3 nucleotides are TGTGCCAGCAGCCATCGGGAGGCTAGCGGATTATTCTACAATGAGCAGTTCTTC.

The CDR3 here is CASSYKGQRVNTGELFF. The CDR3 DNA reads TGCGCCAGCAGCTACAAGGGACAAAGGGTGAACACCGGGGAGCTGTTTTTT. The chain couples TRBV5-1 to TRBJ2-2, with D possibly TRBD1 on 6 matching bases. Germline V gives CDR1 SGHRS, CDR2 YFSETQ. This CDR3 has 17 amino acids. Trimming left V 3 bases short and J 1 base short, with 16 bases between.

The chain joins TRBV19 to TRBJ2-1; D is unclear. This CDR3 has 17 residues. With 9 bases removed from V and 0 bases from J, the gap between germline ends came to 21 bases. Germline CDR1 LNHDA, CDR2 SQIVND (reference sequence). The CDR3 region has the DNA TGTGCCAGCACAACCGACGGGCCCCGCAGCTCCTACAATGAGCAGTTCTTC. Translation gives CASTTDGPRSSYNEQFF.

This clone has ten or more counts. The chain joins TRBV11-2 to TRBJ2-7; D perhaps matches TRBD1 (5 bases). CDR1 is SGHAT, CDR2 FQNNGV, per germline. Between the trimmed V and J ends, which lost 5 bases and 2 bases, there was a span of 16 bases. CDR3 size: 15 residues. The DNA of the CDR3 is TGTGCCAGCAGCCCAGTAACAGGTTTTGCCTACGAGCAGTACTTC. It encodes CASSPVTGFAYEQYF.

This clone was observed many times. The chain carries TRBV19 and TRBJ1-5; no clear D gene. Trimming stripped 5 bases from V and 5 bases from J, with 10 bases between. The CDR3 has 13 residues. In germline, CDR1 is LNHDA, CDR2 SQIVND (reference sequence). The DNA of the CDR3 is TGTGCCAGTAGTTGGAGCGCGGATCAGCCCCAGCATTTT. Residues: CASSWSADQPQHF.

The chain carries TRBV28 and TRBJ1-4; 9 bases are shared with TRBD1. The V segment lost 3 bases and the J segment 7 bases; nucleotides outside the gene matches: 6. This CDR3 is built from 15 residues. In germline, CDR1 is MDHEN, CDR2 SYDVKM. The CDR3 sequence: CASSFPGTGSEKLFF. In nucleotides, the CDR3 is TGTGCCAGCAGTTTCCCCGGGACAGGGAGTGAAAAACTGTTTTTT. The entire variable domain, with the rest obtained from reference TRBV28 and TRBJ1-4, is as follows: DVKVTQSSRYLVKRTGEKVFLECVQDMDHENMFWYRQDPGLGLRLIYFSYDVKMKEKGDIPEGYSVSREKKERFSLILESASTNQTSMYLCASSFPGTGSEKLFFGSGTQLSVL.

V and J are TRBV6-4 and TRBJ2-2; D is unclear. The CDR3 length is 14 residues. Germline CDR1 MRHNA, CDR2 SNTAGT. The V gene lost 4 bases and the J gene lost 6 bases, with 12 bases spanning the gap. In nucleotides, the CDR3 is TGTGCCAGCAGTGGAGCATGGGGTGCCGGGGAGCTGTTTTTT. It encodes CASSGAWGAGELFF.

This clone was observed a handful of times. This sequence joins TRBV5-1 and TRBJ1-1; D possibly corresponds to TRBD1 (5 bases). Trimming pared 7 bases from V and 0 bases from J, leaving 10 bases between. The germline V gene encodes CDR1 SGHRS and CDR2 YFSETQ. This CDR3 contains 13 residues. This chain's CDR3 is CASGSGVNTEAFF. The CDR3 DNA sequence: TGCGCCAGCGGGTCGGGGGTGAACACTGAAGCTTTCTTT.

On this clone: A much larger clone is a single base away; this may be a read error. Other DNA sequences in the same sample also yield this CDR3. The chain uses TRBV7-3 and TRBJ1-1; the D gene is possibly TRBD1 (5 bases). The length of the CDR3 is 13 residues. V shed 5 bases and J shed 0 bases, with 7 bases lying between them. Germline V gene lookup returns CDR1 SGHTA and CDR2 FQGTGA. The CDR3 spells CASSLTVNTEAFF. CDR3 bases: TGTGCCAGCAGCCTGACAGTGAACACTGAAGCTTTCTTT.

This clone came up many times. This chain links TRBV28 with TRBJ2-2; D is uncertain. The CDR3 spans 15 residues. V lost 3 bases and J lost 4, with 12 bases in between. Germline CDR1 reads MDHEN; CDR2 reads SYDVKM. CDR3 residues: CASSLQDVTTGELFF. The CDR3 region has the DNA TGTGCCAGCAGTTTGCAGGACGTTACCACCGGGGAGCTGTTTTTT.

This clone was observed once. The chain links TRBV11-3 to TRBJ2-5; the match to TRBD2 covers 11 bases. Germline CDR1 SGHNT, CDR2 YENEEA. CDR3 length: 15 amino acids. J gave up 5 bases and V 5 bases, and 7 bases lay outside the gene matches. The CDR3 reads CASSRGTSGGETQYF. For the CDR3, the DNA is TGTGCCAGCAGCAGGGGGACTAGCGGAGGGGAGACCCAGTACTTC.

The chain employs TRBV5-4 and TRBJ2-2, with D maybe TRBD2 (5 bases). CDR1 is SGHNT and CDR2 is YYREEE in the germline V gene (reference sequence). This CDR3 is built from 14 residues. Trimming cost V 2 bases and J 5 bases, with 10 bases left between them. The CDR3 loop is CASSFSTRTGELFF. In DNA form, the CDR3 reads TGTGCCAGCAGCTTCAGTACTAGAACCGGGGAGCTGTTTTTT.

The rearrangement links TRBV2 to TRBJ1-5; D not certain. The germline V gene has CDR1 SNHLY and CDR2 FYNNEI. Trimming removed 4 bases from V and 11 bases from J, with 12 bases in between. This CDR3 has 12 amino acids. The CDR3 region has the DNA TGTGCCAGCAGTGGGCCCCCAAGGGCCCAGCATTTT. Its translation: CASSGPPRAQHF.

V gene TRBV25-1 combines with J gene TRBJ2-1, with a tentative D call TRBD2 (5 bases). The CDR3 loop spans 16 amino acids. The V gene lost 3 bases and the J gene lost 0 bases, with 12 bases spanning the gap. CDR1 MGHDK and CDR2 SYGVNS come from the germline V gene. CDR3 amino acids: CASSDGAANSYNEQFF. DNA for the CDR3: TGTGCCAGCAGTGACGGAGCGGCTAACTCCTACAATGAGCAGTTCTTC.

There are many counts of this clone. The sample has other DNA sequences that encode this CDR3 too. The V gene is TRBV5-1, the J gene TRBJ2-7; D is ambiguous. Germline-derived CDR1 and CDR2 are SGHRS and YFSETQ. The CDR3 is 12 residues long. The germline V and J ends were trimmed by 2 bases and 4 bases, with 7 bases remaining between them. CDR3 amino acids: CASSLDRYEQYF. CDR3 coding DNA: TGCGCCAGCAGCTTAGATCGGTACGAGCAGTACTTC. The full variable domain, rest sourced from reference TRBV5-1 and TRBJ2-7, is KAGVTQTPRYLIKTRGQQVTLSCSPISGHRSVSWYQQTPGQGLQFLFEYFSETQRNKGNFPGRFSGRQFSNSRSEMNVSTLELGDSALYLCASSLDRYEQYFGPGTRLTVT.

This chain joins TRBV10-3 and TRBJ1-1, with D unclear. Germline V gives CDR1 ENHRY, CDR2 SYGVKD. Deletions cut 6 bases from V and 3 bases from J, with 11 bases between. This CDR3 comprises 13 residues. In nucleotides, the CDR3 is TGTGCCATCAGCGCCGGTTGGGACACTGAAGCTTTCTTT. It specifies CAISAGWDTEAFF.

The J gene is TRBJ2-7, the V gene TRBV7-2; TRBD2 matches 8 bases. This CDR3 comprises 16 residues. J was trimmed by 4 bases and V by 2 bases; bases with no gene match: 10. Germline loops: CDR1 SGHTA, CDR2 FQGNSA. The CDR3 nucleotides are TGTGCCAGCAGCTTAAATGCGTTGCTAGCGGGTTACGAGCAGTACTTC. Translated, it gives CASSLNALLAGYEQYF.